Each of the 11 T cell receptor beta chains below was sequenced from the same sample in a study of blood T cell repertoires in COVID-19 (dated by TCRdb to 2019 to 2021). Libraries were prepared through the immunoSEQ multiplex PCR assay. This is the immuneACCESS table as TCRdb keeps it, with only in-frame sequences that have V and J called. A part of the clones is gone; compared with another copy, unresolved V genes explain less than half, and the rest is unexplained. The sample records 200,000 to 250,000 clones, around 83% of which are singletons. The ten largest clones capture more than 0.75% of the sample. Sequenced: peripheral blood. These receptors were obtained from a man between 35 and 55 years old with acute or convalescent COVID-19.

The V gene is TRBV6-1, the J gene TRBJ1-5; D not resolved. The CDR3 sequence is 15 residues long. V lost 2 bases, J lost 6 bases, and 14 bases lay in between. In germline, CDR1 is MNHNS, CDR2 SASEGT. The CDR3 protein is CASSELGEGSQPQHF. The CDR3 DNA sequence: TGTGCCAGCAGTGAACTGGGAGAAGGCAGTCAGCCCCAGCATTTT.

The CDR3 nucleotides read TGTGCCACCAGTGATAACAGGGGATACACCGGGGAGCTGTTTTTT. It codes for CATSDNRGYTGELFF. This chain joins TRBV24-1 and TRBJ2-2; 7 nucleotides align to TRBD1. V was pared by 3 bases and J by 3 bases, with 3 bases of the junction left unmatched. Looked up from germline, CDR1 is KGHDR and CDR2 is SFDVKD. The length of the CDR3 is 15 residues.

The CDR3 spells CASSLGLANEQFF. The DNA of the CDR3 is TGTGCCAGCAGCTTAGGGCTAGCGAATGAGCAGTTCTTC. V gene TRBV7-9 combines with J gene TRBJ2-1; possible D gene TRBD2, 6 bases. Per germline, CDR1 SEHNR and CDR2 FQNEAQ (reference sequence). The CDR3 is 13 amino acids. With 1 base removed from V and 7 bases from J, the gap between germline ends came to 8 bases.

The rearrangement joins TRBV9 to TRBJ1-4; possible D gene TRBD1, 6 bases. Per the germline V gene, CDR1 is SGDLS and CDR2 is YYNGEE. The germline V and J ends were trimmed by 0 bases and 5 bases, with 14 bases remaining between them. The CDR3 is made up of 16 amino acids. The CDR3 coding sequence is TGTGCCAGCAGCGTAGCCCAAACAGGGTCCAATGAAAAACTGTTTTTT. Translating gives CASSVAQTGSNEKLFF.

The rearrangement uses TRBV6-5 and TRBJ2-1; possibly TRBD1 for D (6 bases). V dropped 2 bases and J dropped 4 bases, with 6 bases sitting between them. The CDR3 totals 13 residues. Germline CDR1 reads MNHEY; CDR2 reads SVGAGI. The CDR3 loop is CASSYGQYNEQFF. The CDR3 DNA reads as TGTGCCAGCAGTTACGGACAGTACAATGAGCAGTTCTTC.

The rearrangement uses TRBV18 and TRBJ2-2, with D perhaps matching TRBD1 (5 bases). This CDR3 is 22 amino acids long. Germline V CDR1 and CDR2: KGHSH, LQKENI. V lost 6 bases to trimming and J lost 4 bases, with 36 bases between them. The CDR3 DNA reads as TGTGCCAGCTCCCCCTTCCCCAGGGCCAGGGCTAAGGAAGGACCAAGCACCGGGGAGCTGTTTTTT. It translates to CASSPFPRARAKEGPSTGELFF.

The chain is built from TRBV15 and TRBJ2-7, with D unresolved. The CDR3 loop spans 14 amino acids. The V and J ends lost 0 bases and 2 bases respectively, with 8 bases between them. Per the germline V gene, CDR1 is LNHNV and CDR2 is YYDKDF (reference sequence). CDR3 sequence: CATSRDYTAYEQYF. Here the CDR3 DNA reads TGTGCCACCAGCAGAGATTACACCGCCTACGAGCAGTACTTC.

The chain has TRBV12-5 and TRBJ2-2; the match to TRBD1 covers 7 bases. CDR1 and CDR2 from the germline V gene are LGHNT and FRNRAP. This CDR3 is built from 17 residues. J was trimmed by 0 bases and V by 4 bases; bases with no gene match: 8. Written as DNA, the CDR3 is TGTGCTAGTGGTTATGACAGGGTTGGGGCGAACACCGGGGAGCTGTTTTTT. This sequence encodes CASGYDRVGANTGELFF.

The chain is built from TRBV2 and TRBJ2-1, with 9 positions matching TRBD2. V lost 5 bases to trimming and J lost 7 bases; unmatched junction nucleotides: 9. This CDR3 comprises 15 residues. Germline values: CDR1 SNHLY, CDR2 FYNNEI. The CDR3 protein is CASSIRSSGGNEQFF. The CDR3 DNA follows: TGTGCCAGCAGTATAAGGAGTAGCGGGGGAAATGAGCAGTTCTTC.

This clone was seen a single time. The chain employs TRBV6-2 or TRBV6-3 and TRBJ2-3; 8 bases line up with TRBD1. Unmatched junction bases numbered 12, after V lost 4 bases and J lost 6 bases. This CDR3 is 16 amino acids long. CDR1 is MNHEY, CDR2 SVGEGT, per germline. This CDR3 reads CASSFDSGTGRDTQYF. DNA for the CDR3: TGTGCCAGCAGTTTCGACTCCGGGACAGGACGGGATACGCAGTATTTT.

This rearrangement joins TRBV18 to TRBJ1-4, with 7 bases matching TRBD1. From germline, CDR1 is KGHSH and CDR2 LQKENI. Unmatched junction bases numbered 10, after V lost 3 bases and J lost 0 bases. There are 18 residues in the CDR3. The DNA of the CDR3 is TGTGCCAGCTCACCCAACGGACAGGCTTCCTCAACTAATGAAAAACTGTTTTTT. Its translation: CASSPNGQASSTNEKLFF.